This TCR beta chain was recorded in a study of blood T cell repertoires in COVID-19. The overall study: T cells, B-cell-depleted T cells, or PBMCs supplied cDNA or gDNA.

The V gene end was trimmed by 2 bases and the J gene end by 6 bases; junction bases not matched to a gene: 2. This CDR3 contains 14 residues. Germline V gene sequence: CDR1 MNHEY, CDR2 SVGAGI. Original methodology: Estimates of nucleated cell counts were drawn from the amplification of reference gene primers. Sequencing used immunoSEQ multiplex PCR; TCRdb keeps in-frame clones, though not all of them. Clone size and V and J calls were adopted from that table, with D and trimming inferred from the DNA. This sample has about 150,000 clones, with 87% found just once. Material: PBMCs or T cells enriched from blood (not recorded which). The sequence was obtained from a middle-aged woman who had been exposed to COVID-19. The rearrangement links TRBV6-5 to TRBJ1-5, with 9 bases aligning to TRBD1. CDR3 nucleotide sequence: TGTGCCAGCAGTTACGGACAGGGGATTCAGCCCCAGCATTTT. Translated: CASSYGQGIQPQHF.